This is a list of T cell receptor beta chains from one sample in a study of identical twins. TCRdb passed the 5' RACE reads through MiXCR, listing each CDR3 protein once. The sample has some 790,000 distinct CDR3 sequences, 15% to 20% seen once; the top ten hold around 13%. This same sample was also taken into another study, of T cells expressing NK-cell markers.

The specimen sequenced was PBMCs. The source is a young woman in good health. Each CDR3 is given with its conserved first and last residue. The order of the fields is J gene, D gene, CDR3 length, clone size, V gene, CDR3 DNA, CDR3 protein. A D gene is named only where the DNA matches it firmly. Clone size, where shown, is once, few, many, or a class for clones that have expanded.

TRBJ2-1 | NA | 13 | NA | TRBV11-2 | TGTGCCAGCAGCTTAGTCCTTGGTGGTGAGCAGTTCTTC | CASSLVLGGEQFF
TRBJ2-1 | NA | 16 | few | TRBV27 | TGTGCCAGCAGTTTATTGGGGCCGGTGGGGGCCAATGAGCAGTTCTTC | CASSLLGPVGANEQFF
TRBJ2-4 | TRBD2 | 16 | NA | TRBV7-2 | TGTGCCAGCAGCTTGGGACTAGCGGGAGTAGCGGACATTCAGTACTTC | CASSLGLAGVADIQYF
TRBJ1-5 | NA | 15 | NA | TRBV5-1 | TGCGCCAGCAGCTCCGGGACATCTAGCAATCAGCCCCAGCATTTT | CASSSGTSSNQPQHF
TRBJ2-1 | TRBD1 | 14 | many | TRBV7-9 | TGTGCCAGCAGCTCCCCGGACAGGGCGAATGAGCAGTTCTTC | CASSSPDRANEQFF
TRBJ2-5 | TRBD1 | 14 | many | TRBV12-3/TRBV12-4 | TGTGCCAGCAGTTCGGGACAGTTCCAAGAGACCCAGTACTTC | CASSSGQFQETQYF
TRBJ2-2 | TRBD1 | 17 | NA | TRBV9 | TGTGCCAGCAGCGAGACTTTCAGGGGGAAGGGCCCCGGGGAGCTGTTTTTT | CASSETFRGKGPGELFF
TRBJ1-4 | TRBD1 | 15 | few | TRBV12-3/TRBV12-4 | TGTGCCAGCAGTGTGGGACAGAGCCTTAATGAAAAACTGTTTTTT | CASSVGQSLNEKLFF
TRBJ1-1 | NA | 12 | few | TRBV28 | TGTGCCAGCACTTCAGGGATCCCTGAAGCTTTCTTT | CASTSGIPEAFF
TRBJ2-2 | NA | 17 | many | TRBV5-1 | TGCGCCAGCAGCTTTCCGGATATCAATTCTTACACCGGGGAGCTGTTTTTT | CASSFPDINSYTGELFF
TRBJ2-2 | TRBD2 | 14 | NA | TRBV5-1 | TGCGCCGCACGGTTCGGGAGGGACACCGGGGAGCTGTTTTTT | CAARFGRDTGELFF
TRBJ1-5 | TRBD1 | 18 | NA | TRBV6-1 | TGTGCCAGCAAAGGGACCGGGACAGGGGCGTATAGCAATCAGCCCCAGCATTTT | CASKGTGTGAYSNQPQHF
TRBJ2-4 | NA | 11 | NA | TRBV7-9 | TGTGCCAGCAGCTCCCAGACAATTCAGTACTTC | CASSSQTIQYF
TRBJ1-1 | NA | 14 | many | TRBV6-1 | TGTGCCAGCAGTAAGGTACCCGGGGGCACTGAAGCTTTCTTT | CASSKVPGGTEAFF
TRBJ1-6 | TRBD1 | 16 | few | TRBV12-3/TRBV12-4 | TGTGCCAGCAACACCCGGGACAGGGGCTATAATTCACCCCTCCACTTT | CASNTRDRGYNSPLHF
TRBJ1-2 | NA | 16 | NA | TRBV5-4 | TGTGCCAGCAGCTTGGCAGGAAACCACAGGGTCGGTGGCTACACCTTC | CASSLAGNHRVGGYTF
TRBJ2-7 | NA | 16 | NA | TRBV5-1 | TGCGCCAGCAGCTTGGAGTCTACTTCAGAGGGCTACGAGCAGTACTTC | CASSLESTSEGYEQYF
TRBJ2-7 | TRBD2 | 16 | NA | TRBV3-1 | TGTGCCAGCAGCCAAGATCTACGGGGACTAGCGGGCGAGCAGTACTTC | CASSQDLRGLAGEQYF
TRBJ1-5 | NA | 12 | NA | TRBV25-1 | TGTGCCAGTCACTCGGGCAATCAGCCCCAGCATTTT | CASHSGNQPQHF
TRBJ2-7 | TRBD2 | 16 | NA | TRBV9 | TGTGCCAGCAGCCCTCCAAGGGTAGCGGGGATCGACGAGCAGTACTTC | CASSPPRVAGIDEQYF
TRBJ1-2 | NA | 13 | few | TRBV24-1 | TGTGCCACCAGTGAGTCCCGGAACTATGGCTACACCTTC | CATSESRNYGYTF
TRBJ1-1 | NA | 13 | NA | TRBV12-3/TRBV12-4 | TGTGCCAGCATTTGGACACCGAACACTGAAGCTTTCTTT | CASIWTPNTEAFF
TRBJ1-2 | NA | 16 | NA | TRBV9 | TGTGCCAGCAGCCCCACCTTCGGGCAGCCTAACTATGGCTACACCTTC | CASSPTFGQPNYGYTF
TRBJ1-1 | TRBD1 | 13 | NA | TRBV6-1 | TGTGCCAGCAGCTGGACAGGTCGCGTTGAAGCTTTCTTT | CASSWTGRVEAFF
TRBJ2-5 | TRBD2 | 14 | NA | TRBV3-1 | TGTGCCAGCAGCCAACGCGGGGGGAGAGAGACCCAGTACTTC | CASSQRGGRETQYF
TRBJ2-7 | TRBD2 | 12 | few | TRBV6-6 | TGTGCCAGCAGCCCACTAGCGACCGAGCAGTACTTC | CASSPLATEQYF
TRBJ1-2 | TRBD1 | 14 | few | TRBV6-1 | TGTGCCAGCAGACGGGACAGGGGAGGCTATGGCTACACCTTC | CASRRDRGGYGYTF
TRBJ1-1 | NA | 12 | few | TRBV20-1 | TGCAGTGCCCGTTCGGAGGGGACTGAAGCTTTCTTT | CSARSEGTEAFF
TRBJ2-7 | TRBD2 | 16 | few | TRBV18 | TGTGCCAGCTCACCGGCGACGGGGGGTCTCCAGGTCGAGCAGTACTTC | CASSPATGGLQVEQYF
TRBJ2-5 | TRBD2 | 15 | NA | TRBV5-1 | TGCGCCAGCAGCCCAGCGAGCGGGGGGATAGAGACCCAGTACTTC | CASSPASGGIETQYF
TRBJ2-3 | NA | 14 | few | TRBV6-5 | TGTGCCAGCAGTTACTCGCGTAGGGCAGATACGCAGTATTTT | CASSYSRRADTQYF
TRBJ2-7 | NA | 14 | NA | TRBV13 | TGTGCCAGCAGCCCGGGGGGCTCCTTATACGAGCAGTACTTC | CASSPGGSLYEQYF
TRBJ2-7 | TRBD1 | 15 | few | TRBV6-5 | TGTGCCAGCAGTTACTCGGGACAGCGAACCTACGAGCAGTACTTC | CASSYSGQRTYEQYF
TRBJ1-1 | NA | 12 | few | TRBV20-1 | TGCAGTGCTAGCGACCAAAACACTGAAGCTTTCTTT | CSASDQNTEAFF
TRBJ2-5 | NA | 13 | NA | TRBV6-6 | TGTGCCAGCAGAAGATTAGCGTGGGAGACCCAGTACTTC | CASRRLAWETQYF
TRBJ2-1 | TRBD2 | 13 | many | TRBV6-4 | TGTGCCAGCAGTGTTCTAGCGGGGGGTAAGCAGTTCTTC | CASSVLAGGKQFF
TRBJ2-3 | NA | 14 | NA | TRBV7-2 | TGTGCCAGCAGCTTATCAAGAGGGGGGGATACGCAGTATTTT | CASSLSRGGDTQYF
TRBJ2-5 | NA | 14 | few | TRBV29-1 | TGCAGCGTTGAACCCCGTCCTTACCAAGAGACCCAGTACTTC | CSVEPRPYQETQYF
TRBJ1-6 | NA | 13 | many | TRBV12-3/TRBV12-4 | TGTGCCAGCAGTTTGGGCGGGCGGTCACCCCTCCACTTT | CASSLGGRSPLHF
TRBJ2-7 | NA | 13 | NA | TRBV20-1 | TGCAGTGCTAGAGACGCGGCAGCCTACGAGCAGTACTTC | CSARDAAAYEQYF
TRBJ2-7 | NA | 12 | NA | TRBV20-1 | TGCAGTGCCGGCGGGGAAGGCTACGAGCAGTACTTC | CSAGGEGYEQYF
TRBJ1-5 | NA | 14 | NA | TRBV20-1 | TGCAGTGCCAGGGCCGGGGTAGGGGATCAGCCCCAGCATTTT | CSARAGVGDQPQHF
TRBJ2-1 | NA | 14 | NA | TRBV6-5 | TGTGCCAGCAGTTACGCGAACCCCCGCAATGAGCAGTTCTTC | CASSYANPRNEQFF
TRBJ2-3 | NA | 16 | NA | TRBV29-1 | TGCAGCGTTGAATTCGATTGGGGAGAAGTCACAGATACGCAGTATTTT | CSVEFDWGEVTDTQYF
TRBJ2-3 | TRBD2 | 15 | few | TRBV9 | TGTGCCAGCAGCGTAGGGAGTAGCGGGGGAGATACGCAGTATTTT | CASSVGSSGGDTQYF
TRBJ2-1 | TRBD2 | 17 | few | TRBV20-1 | TGCAGTGCTAGAGGATTAACGGGAGGGCGTTCCTACAATGAGCAGTTCTTC | CSARGLTGGRSYNEQFF
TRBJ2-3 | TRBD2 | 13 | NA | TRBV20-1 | TGCAGTGCAGCTGTCGGGGGGATGGATACGCAGTATTTT | CSAAVGGMDTQYF
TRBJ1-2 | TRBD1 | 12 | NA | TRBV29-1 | TGCAGCGTTGAGGGGACAGGGAATGGCTACACCTTC | CSVEGTGNGYTF
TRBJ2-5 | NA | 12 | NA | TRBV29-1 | TGCAGCGTTGGGGCACCCGAGTGGGCCCAGTACTTC | CSVGAPEWAQYF
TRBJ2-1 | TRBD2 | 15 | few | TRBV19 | TGTGCCAGTAACTTAGCGGGAGGGTCCCTCGGTGAGCAGTTCTTC | CASNLAGGSLGEQFF
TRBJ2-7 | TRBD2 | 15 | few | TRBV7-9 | TGTGCCAGCAGCTTTCTAGCGGGGGTCCCCTACGAGCAGTACTTC | CASSFLAGVPYEQYF
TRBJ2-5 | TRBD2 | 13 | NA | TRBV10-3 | TGTGCCATCAGAACTAGCGACCAAGAGACCCAGTACTTC | CAIRTSDQETQYF
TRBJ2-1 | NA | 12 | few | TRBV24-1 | TGTGCCACCAGTGATACTAGGAATGAGCAGTTCTTC | CATSDTRNEQFF
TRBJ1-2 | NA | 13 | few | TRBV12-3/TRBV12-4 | TGTGCCAGCAGAAAACGGGAGAGCTATGGCTACACCTTC | CASRKRESYGYTF
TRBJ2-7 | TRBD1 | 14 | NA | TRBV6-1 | TGTGCCAGCAGATGGGGACAGAGCTCCTACGAGCAGTACTTC | CASRWGQSSYEQYF